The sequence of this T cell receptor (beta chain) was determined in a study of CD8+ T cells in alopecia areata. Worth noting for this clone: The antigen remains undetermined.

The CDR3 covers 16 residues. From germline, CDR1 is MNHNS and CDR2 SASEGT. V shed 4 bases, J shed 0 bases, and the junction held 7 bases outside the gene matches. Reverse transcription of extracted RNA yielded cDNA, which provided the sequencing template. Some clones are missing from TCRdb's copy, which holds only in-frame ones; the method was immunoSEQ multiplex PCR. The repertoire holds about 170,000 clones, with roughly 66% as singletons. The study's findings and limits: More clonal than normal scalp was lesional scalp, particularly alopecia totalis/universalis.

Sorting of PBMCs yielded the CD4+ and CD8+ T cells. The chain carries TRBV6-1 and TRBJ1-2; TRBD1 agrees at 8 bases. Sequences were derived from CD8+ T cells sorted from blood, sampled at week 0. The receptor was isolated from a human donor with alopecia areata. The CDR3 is CASSGPAGGSNYGYTF. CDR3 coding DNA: TGTGCCAGCAGTGGACCGGCAGGGGGCTCTAACTATGGCTACACCTTC.